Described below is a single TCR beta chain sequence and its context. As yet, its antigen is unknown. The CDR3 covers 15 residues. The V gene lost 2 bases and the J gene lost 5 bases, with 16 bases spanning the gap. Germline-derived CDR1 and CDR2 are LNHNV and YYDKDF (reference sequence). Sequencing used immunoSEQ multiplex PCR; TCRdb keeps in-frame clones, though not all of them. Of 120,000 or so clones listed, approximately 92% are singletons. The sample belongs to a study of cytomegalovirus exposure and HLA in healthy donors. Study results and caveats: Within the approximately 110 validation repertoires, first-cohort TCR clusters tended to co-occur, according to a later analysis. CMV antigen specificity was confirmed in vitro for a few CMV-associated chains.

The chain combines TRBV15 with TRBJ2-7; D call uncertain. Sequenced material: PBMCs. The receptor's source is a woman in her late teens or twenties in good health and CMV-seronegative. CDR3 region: CATSRRSPSVDEQYF. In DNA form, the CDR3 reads TGTGCCACCAGCAGACGCTCCCCCTCGGTGGACGAGCAGTACTTC.